This passage covers 15 T cell receptor beta chains from one sample sequenced in a study of T cells in Graves' hyperthyroidism and ophthalmopathy. Amplification targeted TCR beta CDR3 regions from RNA transcripts. When the TCR CDR3 underwent first-round RT-PCR, the HTBI primer set was used. TCRdb processed the multiplex PCR reads anew with MiXCR; each CDR3 protein has one entry. The sample has 550,000 to 600,000 distinct CDR3 sequences; 14% are singletons. The sample taken for sequencing was blood. Receptors were obtained from a woman aged 18-29 years with Graves' ophthalmopathy.

At least ten counts were recorded for this clonotype. This sequence joins TRBV10-3 and TRBJ2-5; TRBD1 matches at 7 bases. This CDR3 has 14 amino acids. The germline CDR1 and CDR2 sequences are ENHRY and SYGVKD. V lost 7 bases and J lost 3; bases outside the gene matches: 8. CDR3 in amino acids: CAINLTGPKETQYF. The CDR3 region has the DNA TGTGCCATCAACCTGACAGGGCCTAAAGAGACCCAGTACTTC.

This clonotype has at least ten counts. The chain links TRBV6-1 to TRBJ1-5; possible D gene TRBD1, 5 bases. Germline V gene data show CDR1 as MNHNS and CDR2 as SASEGT. The CDR3 sequence is 14 residues long. The V and J ends lost 5 bases and 4 bases respectively, with 12 bases between them. The CDR3 sequence: CASSLGDRNQPQHF. The CDR3 DNA reads as TGTGCCAGCAGTCTAGGGGACCGGAATCAGCCCCAGCATTTT.

This clonotype was found many times. The gene calls are TRBV2 and TRBJ2-1; TRBD2 matches at 8 bases. Germline values: CDR1 SNHLY, CDR2 FYNNEI. V shed 8 bases, J shed 10 bases, and the junction held 13 bases outside the gene matches. The CDR3 is made up of 14 amino acids. CDR3 bases: TGTGCCAGCTTCCCGGGACTAGGAAAAGGAGAGCAGTTCTTC. This gives the protein CASFPGLGKGEQFF. Filled out from reference TRBV2 and TRBJ2-1, the complete variable domain reads EPEVTQTPSHQVTQMGQEVILRCVPISNHLYFYWYRQILGQKVEFLVSFYNNEISEKSEIFDDQFSVERPDGSNFTLKIRSTKLEDSAMYFCASFPGLGKGEQFFGPGTRLTVL.

In its sample, this clonotype was seen many times. The chain employs TRBV12-3 or TRBV12-4 and TRBJ2-3, with 15 bases lining up with TRBD2. The CDR3 extends over 17 amino acids. The trim removed 5 bases at V and 4 bases at J, leaving 7 bases unmatched. The CDR3 protein is CASSPGLAGGPADTQYF. CDR3 coding DNA: TGTGCCAGCAGTCCCGGACTAGCGGGAGGGCCGGCAGATACGCAGTATTTT.

The table lists this clonotype with a few counts. The chain links TRBV27 to TRBJ1-3; possible D gene TRBD1, 5 bases. Germline CDR1 MNHEY, CDR2 SMNVEV (reference sequence). Trimming took off 5 bases at V and 4 bases at J, with 12 bases between the two ends. CDR3 size: 14 residues. The CDR3 here is CASSRQGGGNTIYF. The DNA for the CDR3 is TGTGCCAGCAGTCGGCAGGGAGGCGGAAACACCATATATTTT.

This clonotype was counted ten times or more. J is TRBJ2-3 and V is TRBV7-3; D gene unclear. The V gene's germline CDR1 is SGHTA and CDR2 FQGTGA. The CDR3 contains 14 residues. V lost 5 bases and J 0 bases, leaving 9 bases between the germline ends. This CDR3 reads CASSRSTSTDTQYF. DNA for the CDR3: TGTGCCAGCAGCCGGAGTACTAGCACAGATACGCAGTATTTT.

This clonotype appeared many times. The chain joins TRBV28 to TRBJ2-1; TRBD2 matches 10 bases. The CDR3 extends over 14 amino acids. Looked up from germline, CDR1 is MDHEN and CDR2 is SYDVKM. The J segment lost 10 bases and the V segment lost 3 bases, leaving 6 bases of the junction unmatched. The CDR3 reads CASSFGLAVREQFF. The CDR3 region has the DNA TGTGCCAGCAGTTTCGGACTAGCGGTCAGGGAGCAGTTCTTC.

V usage is TRBV4-1 and J usage is TRBJ1-1; 7 bases fit TRBD1. J was trimmed by 0 bases and V by 3 bases; bases with no gene match: 16. Germline V CDR1 and CDR2: MGHRA, YSYEKL. This CDR3 comprises 19 residues. CDR3: CASSHRWLGEGGMNTEAFF. CDR3 bases: TGCGCCAGCAGCCACCGATGGTTAGGGGAAGGGGGCATGAACACTGAAGCTTTCTTT.

This clonotype was observed at least ten times. V and J are TRBV24-1 and TRBJ2-1; D may match TRBD1 or TRBD2 (6 bases each). The length of the CDR3 is 15 residues. Per germline, CDR1 KGHDR and CDR2 SFDVKD. The V end lost 4 bases, the J end lost 9 bases, and 18 bases lay between the germline ends. CDR3 region: CATSDKRLGQSEQFF. For the CDR3, the DNA is TGTGCCACCAGTGACAAAAGACTAGGACAGAGTGAGCAGTTCTTC.

The chain links TRBV4-1 to TRBJ2-7; D not certain. Germline CDR1 is MGHRA and CDR2 is YSYEKL. The CDR3 sequence is 14 residues long. Between the trimmed V and J ends, which lost 4 bases and 3 bases, there was a span of 13 bases. In DNA, the CDR3 is TGCGCCAGCAGCCCTAGGTGGAGAGTCTACGAGCAGTACTTC. It is translated as CASSPRWRVYEQYF.

At least ten counts were recorded for this clonotype. The V and J genes are TRBV7-2 and TRBJ2-1; D gene ambiguous. There are 17 residues in the CDR3. V was clipped by 5 bases and J by 0 bases, with 17 bases between them. Looked up from germline, CDR1 is SGHTA and CDR2 is FQGNSA. The CDR3 DNA reads TGTGCCAGCAGCCGGTTGTCCTACTCCGGCTCCTACAATGAGCAGTTCTTC. Amino acids: CASSRLSYSGSYNEQFF.

This clonotype came up many times. This chain links TRBV30 with TRBJ2-1, with D possibly TRBD2 on 5 matching bases. CDR1 and CDR2 from the germline V gene are GTSNPN and SVGIG (reference sequence). The CDR3 consists of 13 residues. Trimming stripped 2 bases from V and 7 bases from J, with 12 bases between. The CDR3 coding sequence is TGTGCCTGGAGTTCGGCCCGGACTAATGAGCAGTTCTTC. Translating it yields CAWSSARTNEQFF.

This clonotype was counted only a few times. The junction and the germline gene differ at one end; a read error may be behind it. The chain couples TRBV12-3 or TRBV12-4 to TRBJ1-2, with 8 bases matching TRBD1. This CDR3 spans 16 amino acids. The CDR3 DNA follows: TGTGCCAGCAGTTTAGTGTCAGGGGGCTTTTGGTATGGCTGCACCTTC. Translating it yields CASSLVSGGFWYGCTF.

This clonotype appeared a few times. The chain is built from TRBV27 and TRBJ2-7; 9 bases map to TRBD1. The trim removed 6 bases at V and 2 bases at J, leaving 2 bases unmatched. Germline CDR1 MNHEY, CDR2 SMNVEV (reference sequence). The CDR3 sequence is 13 residues long. In DNA form, the CDR3 reads TGTGCCAGCAGCACAGGGGGCACCTACGAGCAGTACTTC. Protein: CASSTGGTYEQYF.

This clonotype was seen at least ten times. The V and J genes are TRBV28 and TRBJ2-1; 12 bases are shared with TRBD2. The CDR3 length is 15 residues. V gave up 4 bases and J gave up 8 bases; unmatched junction bases: 6. The germline gives CDR1 MDHEN, CDR2 SYDVKM. In nucleotides, the CDR3 is TGTGCCAGCAGTTCGGTGACTAGCGGGAGCTATGAGCAGTTCTTC. Its translation: CASSSVTSGSYEQFF.